The clone carrying this T cell receptor beta chain occurred many times. The CDR3 covers 14 residues. Germline assignment: CDR1 DFQATT and CDR2 SNEGSKA (reference sequence). The V and J ends lost 5 bases and 3 bases, in that order; junction bases with no gene match: 6. MiXCR, applied by TCRdb to the 5' RACE reads, yields one record per CDR3 protein. The sample contains approximately 410,000 distinct CDR3 sequences, about 18% of which appear only once. The entry originates in a study of identical twins. The sequence derives from a middle-aged man in good health. The chain couples TRBV20-1 to TRBJ2-1; 8 bases fit TRBD1. Sequences were obtained from naive T cells sorted from blood. CDR3 bases: TGCAGTGCTGACAGGGGCGAGGACTACAATGAGCAGTTCTTC. This codes for CSADRGEDYNEQFF.